The 21 T cell receptor beta chains listed next were all sequenced from one sample in a study of blood T cell repertoires in COVID-19. Here immunoSEQ multiplex PCR was the method, and the copy in TCRdb shows in-frame clones only, minus some. Of 200,000 or so clones in the sample, 80% to 85% were seen once. The sample consisted of PBMCs or T cells enriched from blood (not recorded which). Source of these receptors: a man aged 40-49 years who had recovered from COVID-19.

The chain joins TRBV4-2 to TRBJ2-5; 9 positions agree with TRBD1. The germline gives CDR1 LGHNA, CDR2 YNFKEQ. The CDR3 covers 17 residues. The J segment lost 7 bases and the V segment lost 4 bases, leaving 16 bases of the junction unmatched. CDR3 nucleotides: TGTGCCAGCAGCCCGGGACAGGGCCGGTCATTGGTGGGGACCCAGTACTTC. It codes for CASSPGQGRSLVGTQYF.

This clone was detected only a few times. The chain recombines TRBV4-1 with TRBJ1-5; D uncertain. The CDR3 has 15 amino acids. Trimming pared 0 bases from V and 7 bases from J, leaving 13 bases between. Per germline, CDR1 MGHRA and CDR2 YSYEKL. The chain's CDR3 is CASSQDIRQTQPQHF. CDR3 sequence (DNA): TGCGCCAGCAGCCAAGATATCAGGCAGACCCAGCCCCAGCATTTT.

The gene calls are TRBV5-1 and TRBJ2-5; perhaps TRBD2 as D (5 bases). Trimming cost V 0 bases and J 4 bases, with 13 bases left between them. CDR3 size: 15 residues. CDR1 is SGHRS, CDR2 YFSETQ, per germline. The CDR3 spells CASSLGQWAGETQYF. In nucleotides, the CDR3 is TGCGCCAGCAGCTTGGGACAATGGGCGGGAGAGACCCAGTACTTC.

V and J are TRBV5-1 and TRBJ1-3; 7 nucleotides align to TRBD1. The CDR3 loop spans 16 amino acids. The germline gives CDR1 SGHRS, CDR2 YFSETQ. V lost 2 bases to trimming and J lost 3 bases; unmatched junction nucleotides: 8. The CDR3 reads CASSFTTGEGGNTIYF. DNA of the CDR3: TGCGCCAGCAGCTTTACTACAGGGGAAGGTGGAAACACCATATATTTT.

The rearrangement links TRBV28 to TRBJ2-5, with D perhaps matching TRBD1 (6 bases). The V end was cut by 3 bases, the J end by 1 base, with 12 bases between. This CDR3 has 15 amino acids. In germline, CDR1 is MDHEN, CDR2 SYDVKM. The CDR3 nucleotides read TGTGCCAGCAGTTTCCTGCAGGGGTCCCAAGAGACCCAGTACTTC. The encoded protein is CASSFLQGSQETQYF.

The gene calls are TRBV5-6 and TRBJ1-1, with TRBD1 identical over 8 bases. The CDR3 totals 14 residues. V lost 3 bases, J lost 4 bases, and 5 bases stayed unmatched. Germline CDR1 SGHDT, CDR2 YYEEEE. The DNA of the CDR3 is TGTGCCAGCAGCTATTACGACAGGGGCACTGAAGCTTTCTTT. This translates into CASSYYDRGTEAFF.

The CDR3 sequence: CASSQETGGNTEAFF. In DNA form, the CDR3 reads TGTGCCAGCAGCCAAGAAACAGGGGGAAACACTGAAGCTTTCTTT. This chain links TRBV4-2 with TRBJ1-1; 8 bases line up with TRBD1. Losses at the gene ends were 0 bases for V and 2 bases for J; bases not matched to a gene: 2. In germline, CDR1 is LGHNA, CDR2 YNFKEQ. This CDR3 is 15 amino acids long.

This chain links TRBV11-1 with TRBJ2-1; D might be TRBD2 (6 bases). Germline V CDR1 and CDR2: SGHAT, FQDESV (reference sequence). The V gene lost 1 base and the J gene lost 0 bases, with 7 bases spanning the gap. There are 15 residues in the CDR3. The CDR3 DNA follows: TGTGCCAGCAGCTTAGACGGGAGCTCCTACAATGAGCAGTTCTTC. Residues: CASSLDGSSYNEQFF.

V gene TRBV10-1 combines with J gene TRBJ2-6, with a possible D match to TRBD1 (6 bases). Trimming left V 3 bases short and J 0 bases short, with 9 bases between. Germline CDR1 and CDR2: WNHNN and SYGVQD (reference sequence). This CDR3 has 16 residues. The CDR3 DNA follows: TGCGCCAGCAGTGAAGGGGGATCCTCTGGGGCCAACGTCCTGACTTTC. Translating it yields CASSEGGSSGANVLTF.

This clone was counted a single time. This chain connects TRBV6-5 to TRBJ1-6, with TRBD1 as a possible D gene (5 bases). Germline CDR1 MNHEY, CDR2 SVGAGI. The V end was cut by 3 bases, the J end by 12 bases, with 18 bases between. The CDR3 spans 15 residues. CDR3: CASSYRDSRGVPLHF. CDR3 sequence (DNA): TGTGCCAGCAGTTATCGGGACTCACGGGGGGTACCCCTCCACTTT.

This clone was counted once. The V gene is TRBV4-1, the J gene TRBJ1-5, with D possibly being TRBD1 (5 bases). This CDR3 is 15 amino acids long. CDR1 MGHRA and CDR2 YSYEKL come from the germline V gene. The V and J ends lost 4 bases and 3 bases respectively, with 13 bases between them. This chain's CDR3 is CASSLHRGINQPQHF. CDR3 sequence (DNA): TGCGCCAGCAGCCTCCATCGGGGGATCAATCAGCCCCAGCATTTT.

This chain links TRBV5-4 with TRBJ2-2, with 9 nucleotides matching TRBD1. J gave up 2 bases and V 4 bases, and 3 bases lay outside the gene matches. The CDR3 consists of 15 residues. The germline CDR1 and CDR2 sequences are SGHNT and YYREEE (reference sequence). CDR3 DNA sequence: TGTGCCAGCAGCGTGGACAGGGGAAACACCGGGGAGCTGTTTTTT. It encodes CASSVDRGNTGELFF.

This chain joins TRBV13 and TRBJ2-3; a possible D gene is TRBD2 (6 bases). The length of the CDR3 is 17 residues. Trimming took off 2 bases at V and 0 bases at J, with 15 bases between the two ends. Germline lookup yields CDR1 PRHDT and CDR2 FYEKMQ (reference sequence). The CDR3 is CASSLYRAGYSTDTQYF. CDR3 DNA: TGTGCCAGCAGCTTATACCGTGCGGGGTATAGCACAGATACGCAGTATTTT.

The J gene is TRBJ1-2, the V gene TRBV7-2; D is perhaps TRBD1 (6 bases). V dropped 5 bases and J dropped 6 bases, with 16 bases sitting between them. Germline V gene sequence: CDR1 SGHTA, CDR2 FQGNSA. The CDR3 has 14 amino acids. CDR3 amino acids: CASSPGVQTHGYTF. CDR3 nucleotides: TGTGCCAGCAGCCCAGGGGTACAGACCCATGGCTACACCTTC.

This rearrangement joins TRBV5-1 to TRBJ1-4; a possible D gene is TRBD1 (5 bases). The length of the CDR3 is 15 residues. Germline CDR1 SGHRS, CDR2 YFSETQ. V gave up 0 bases and J gave up 8 bases, with 14 bases separating them. The CDR3 coding sequence is TGCGCCAGCAGCTTGGGGCAGGGTCGGTGGGAAAAACTGTTTTTT. This sequence encodes CASSLGQGRWEKLFF.

The chain is built from TRBV24-1 and TRBJ1-1, with no clear D. Trimming took 1 base from V and 7 from J, leaving 9 bases between them. CDR1 and CDR2 (germline): KGHDR, SFDVKD. The CDR3 has 13 residues. CDR3 sequence reads: CATSDFGVDEAFF. CDR3 nucleotide sequence: TGTGCCACCAGTGATTTCGGGGTCGATGAAGCTTTCTTT.

J is TRBJ1-1 and V is TRBV27; D call uncertain. The CDR3 extends over 14 amino acids. Germline lookup yields CDR1 MNHEY and CDR2 SMNVEV (reference sequence). V was clipped by 5 bases and J by 1 base, with 11 bases between them. The CDR3 protein is CASSPYDTNTEAFF. CDR3 DNA: TGTGCCAGCAGTCCGTACGACACGAACACTGAAGCTTTCTTT.

The chain uses TRBV27 and TRBJ1-6; 9 bases are a match to TRBD1. V shed 3 bases and J 9 bases; nucleotides not matched to a gene: 6. CDR1 is MNHEY and CDR2 is SMNVEV in the germline V gene (reference sequence). This CDR3 region has 15 residues. This CDR3 reads CASSLGQGSGSPLHF. CDR3 nucleotide sequence: TGTGCCAGCAGTTTGGGACAGGGTTCAGGTTCACCCCTCCACTTT.

The CDR3 reads CAAKEGMNTEAFF. CDR3 DNA: TGTGCCGCAAAGGAGGGTATGAACACTGAAGCTTTCTTT. V gene TRBV28 combines with J gene TRBJ1-1; D ambiguous. The germline V and J ends were trimmed by 11 bases and 0 bases, with 13 bases remaining between them. This CDR3 contains 13 residues. Germline CDR1 and CDR2: MDHEN and SYDVKM.

The chain uses TRBV28 and TRBJ1-5; D gene unclear. There are 15 residues in the CDR3. With 6 bases removed from V and 3 bases from J, the gap between germline ends came to 15 bases. Germline loops: CDR1 MDHEN, CDR2 SYDVKM. The CDR3 DNA follows: TGTGCCAGCAGAACTCCGACGGGGTTCAATCAGCCCCAGCATTTT. Translation gives CASRTPTGFNQPQHF. The full variable domain, completed using reference TRBV28 and TRBJ1-5, is DVKVTQSSRYLVKRTGEKVFLECVQDMDHENMFWYRQDPGLGLRLIYFSYDVKMKEKGDIPEGYSVSREKKERFSLILESASTNQTSMYLCASRTPTGFNQPQHFGDGTRLSIL.

This rearrangement joins TRBV2 to TRBJ1-2, with TRBD1 as a possible D gene (6 bases). The CDR3 is 16 residues long. CDR1 is SNHLY and CDR2 is FYNNEI in the germline V gene. Trimming removed 7 bases from V and 0 bases from J, with 18 bases in between. The CDR3 sequence: CASTSLIGQTNYGYTF. The DNA for the CDR3 is TGTGCCAGCACCTCACTGATCGGACAGACTAACTATGGCTACACCTTC.